The text below deals with one TCR beta chain. At least ten counts were recorded for this clonotype. No cognate antigen has been identified for it. No per-base quality is available; no much larger clone lies one base away. Library preparation employed RT-PCR. These reads were obtained on an Illumina MiSeq. TCRdb's own reprocessing of the public reads used fastp at Q25 and MiXCR and kept productive beta chains. Records with the same CDR3 protein are collapsed into one entry carrying the most frequent genes and DNA. For this sample the table gives about 700,000 distinct CDR3 sequences, of which around 14% were detected only once. Of the sample, just over 3.5% is held by the ten largest clones. The sample originates from a study (TCRdb year 2016). The germline V gene encodes CDR1 ENHRY and CDR2 SYGVKD. The CDR3 goes from the cysteine to the phenylalanine over 11 residues. The sequence is cut down to CDR3 DNA, 33 bases in frame from base 1. Trimming costs V 2 bases and J 4 bases, and their ends lie 1 base apart.

This clonotype was sampled from a female donor in good health, serving as a healthy control. The sample comprised memory CD4+ T cells from blood. The chain joins TRBV10-3 to TRBJ2-3; confidence is insufficient to name the D gene. The DNA sequence is TGTGCCATCAGTGAGGCAGATACGCAGTATTTT. It specifies CAISEADTQYF.